These 10 T cell receptor beta chains came from one sample sequenced in a study of blood T cell repertoires in COVID-19. Profiled with immunoSEQ multiplex PCR; TCRdb holds only in-frame clones, not every one. The repertoire holds 430,000 or so clones, with approximately 88% as singletons. Sequenced input: PBMCs or T cells enriched from blood (not recorded which). The receptors were sampled from a woman between 35 and 50 years old who had recovered from COVID-19.

In this sample, this clone turned up once. The chain employs TRBV2 and TRBJ2-3, with TRBD2 as a possible D gene (5 bases). CDR3 length: 13 residues. Germline-derived CDR1 and CDR2 are SNHLY and FYNNEI. The V and J ends lost 9 bases and 6 bases respectively, with 16 bases between them. CDR3 amino acids: CARSKSGADTQYF. CDR3 in DNA: TGTGCCAGGTCGAAGAGCGGTGCGGATACGCAGTATTTT.

The chain has TRBV27 and TRBJ1-2, with a possible D match to TRBD1 (6 bases). Germline CDR1 MNHEY, CDR2 SMNVEV (reference sequence). Trimming took off 6 bases at V and 8 bases at J, with 31 bases between the two ends. The CDR3 has 18 residues. The CDR3 is CASRITPLRTGPVGGYTF. CDR3 coding DNA: TGTGCCAGCAGGATAACTCCTCTCCGAACAGGGCCCGTTGGGGGCTACACCTTC.

This chain links TRBV24-1 with TRBJ2-2, with TRBD1 identical over 11 bases. Per the germline V gene, CDR1 is KGHDR and CDR2 is SFDVKD. The J segment lost 11 bases and the V segment lost 3 bases, leaving 7 bases of the junction unmatched. This CDR3 is built from 15 residues. The CDR3 DNA reads as TGTGCCACCAGTGATCGGACAGGGGGCCCCTCAGAGCTGTTTTTT. Residues: CATSDRTGGPSELFF.

This rearrangement joins TRBV19 to TRBJ1-4, with TRBD1 matching 7 bases. The CDR3 loop spans 14 amino acids. CDR1 and CDR2 (germline): LNHDA, SQIVND (reference sequence). The J segment lost 7 bases and the V segment lost 9 bases, leaving 11 bases of the junction unmatched. The CDR3 DNA reads TGTGCCAGCGGTACAGGGGAGGTCGGTGAAAAACTGTTTTTT. Translating gives CASGTGEVGEKLFF.

The table lists this clone with a few counts. This chain joins TRBV24-1 and TRBJ1-2; a possible D gene is TRBD1 (6 bases). Trimming cost V 3 bases and J 6 bases, with 10 bases left between them. Germline CDR1 reads KGHDR; CDR2 reads SFDVKD. The CDR3 consists of 13 residues. The CDR3 nucleotides are TGTGCCACCAGTGATGGGACATCAGATGGCTACACCTTC. This gives the protein CATSDGTSDGYTF.

This rearrangement joins TRBV6-4 to TRBJ1-2; D is unresolved. CDR3 length: 15 residues. V shed 4 bases and J shed 6 bases, with 18 bases lying between them. Looked up from germline, CDR1 is MRHNA and CDR2 is SNTAGT. CDR3 nucleotide sequence: TGTGCCAGCAGTGTATCTGCAGATATTAGCAATGGCTACACCTTC. This translates into CASSVSADISNGYTF.

The chain is built from TRBV7-9 and TRBJ1-1; TRBD1 matches at 8 bases. The CDR3 runs 15 residues. V trimming: 0 bases; J trimming: 3 bases; junction bases outside the gene matches: 3. Looked up from germline, CDR1 is SEHNR and CDR2 is FQNEAQ (reference sequence). The CDR3 DNA reads TGTGCCAGCAGCTTAGCCCAGGGGGCTGACACTGAAGCTTTCTTT. Translated: CASSLAQGADTEAFF.

The chain couples TRBV5-6 to TRBJ2-2, with D possibly matching TRBD2 (6 bases). Between the trimmed V and J ends, which lost 4 bases and 5 bases, there was a span of 12 bases. Germline assignment: CDR1 SGHDT and CDR2 YYEEEE. The CDR3 loop spans 14 amino acids. The CDR3 region has the DNA TGTGCCAGCAGCCCACCGGGGAGGACCGGGGAGCTGTTTTTT. Its protein product is CASSPPGRTGELFF.

The chain employs TRBV10-2 and TRBJ2-1; 10 bases fit TRBD2. Germline V gene sequence: CDR1 WSHSY, CDR2 SAAADI. Trimming at V came to 6 bases and at J to 5 bases, leaving 4 bases not matched to a gene. The CDR3 is 14 amino acids. CDR3 sequence reads: CASRLAGANNEQFF. CDR3 nucleotide sequence: TGCGCCAGCAGGCTAGCGGGAGCTAACAATGAGCAGTTCTTC.

The table lists this clone with a few counts. V and J are TRBV19 and TRBJ1-1; 11 nucleotides line up with TRBD1. This CDR3 is 14 amino acids long. After removal of 6 bases from V and 5 bases from J, the junction contained 5 bases not matched to a gene. Germline values: CDR1 LNHDA, CDR2 SQIVND (reference sequence). This chain's CDR3 is CASRGTGGTTEAFF. The CDR3 nucleotides read TGTGCCAGTAGGGGGACAGGGGGAACGACTGAAGCTTTCTTT.